This TCR beta chain is drawn from a study of primary melanoma T cells and metastatic recurrence. Study background: Primary melanomas here were stage T2 to T4, over 1 mm thick.

The CDR3 extends over 15 amino acids. J lost 7 bases, V lost 3 bases, and 5 bases had no gene match. The germline CDR1 and CDR2 sequences are LNHDA and SQIVND (reference sequence). TCRdb's table, derived via immunoSEQ multiplex PCR, lists solely in-frame clones and lacks some. The table shows roughly 1,400 clones, with about 80% occurring only once. Study-wide results and limits: A tumor T-cell fraction above 20% appeared protective. A T-cell-mediated antitumor response in primary melanoma was only suggested.

Worth noting for this clone: Its antigen remains unidentified.

This chain joins TRBV19 and TRBJ2-1; 11 nucleotides line up with TRBD2. The sequence derives from a human donor with melanoma. Material: melanoma tumor tissue. The chain's CDR3 is CASSIGASGGNEQFF. CDR3 bases: TGTGCCAGTAGTATTGGGGCTAGCGGGGGGAATGAGCAGTTCTTC.